The rows below give T cell receptor beta chains drawn from one sample of a study of T cell repertoires in cytomegalovirus infection. MiXCR, run by TCRdb on the reads, gives a single entry per CDR3 protein. The data contain over 100,000 distinct CDR3 sequences, around 10% of them singletons. The antigens of these receptors remain unknown. Sequencing was performed on PBMCs, sequenced either directly or after in vitro stimulation (not recorded which). The receptors were sampled from a human donor in good health (CMV status not recorded). Some clones in this sample may be carry-over from other donors' samples. Both conserved end residues are part of each CDR3. The D gene is left open where the match is weak. A row's size may be missing; if present it is once, few, many or a size class.

>NA|TRBJ1-1|many|TRBV4-1
CASKRLAMNTEAFF
TGCGCCAGCAAAAGGTTGGCAATGAACACTGAAGCTTTCTTT
>NA|TRBJ2-3|many|TRBV28
CASSLHPQGPNSTDTQYF
TGTGCCAGCAGTCTTCACCCCCAGGGACCTAATAGCACAGATACGCAGTATTTT
>NA|TRBJ2-2|NA|TRBV20-1
CSARMDTGELFF
TGCAGTGCTAGAATGGACACCGGGGAGCTGTTTTTT
>TRBD1|TRBJ2-1|many|TRBV28
CASSFQTGNNEQFF
TGTGCCAGCAGTTTCCAGACAGGGAACAATGAGCAGTTCTTC
>NA|TRBJ1-3|few|TRBV9
CASSPAYRESGNTIYF
TGTGCCAGCAGCCCAGCCTACAGGGAGTCTGGAAACACCATATATTTT
>TRBD2|TRBJ2-2|many|TRBV6-5
CASSPFPTSGNRGTGELFF
TGTGCCAGCAGTCCCTTCCCGACTAGCGGGAATCGCGGCACCGGGGAGCTGTTTTTT
>NA|TRBJ2-5|once|TRBV20-1
CSALLETQYF
TGCAGTGCTCTTTTGGAGACCCAGTACTTC
>TRBD1|TRBJ2-1|NA|TRBV27
CASQGARSYNEQFF
TGTGCCAGCCAGGGGGCAAGGTCCTACAATGAGCAGTTCTTC
>NA|TRBJ1-5|NA|TRBV12-3/TRBV12-4
CASSLRGYQPQHF
TGTGCCAGCAGTTTACGGGGATATCAGCCCCAGCATTTT
>NA|TRBJ1-5|many|TRBV7-2
CASNPTGSNQPQHF
TGTGCCAGCAACCCCACAGGGAGCAATCAGCCCCAGCATTTT
>NA|TRBJ1-2|few|TRBV15
CATSREGRITNGYTF
TGTGCCACCAGCAGAGAGGGCAGGATCACCAATGGCTACACCTTC
>NA|TRBJ2-5|NA|TRBV12-3/TRBV12-4
CASSPEAETQYF
TGTGCCAGCAGCCCGGAGGCGGAGACCCAGTACTTC
>NA|TRBJ1-4|NA|TRBV19
CASSIRVAFNEKLFF
TGTGCCAGTAGTATCCGCGTGGCTTTTAATGAAAAACTGTTTTTT
>NA|TRBJ1-6|many|TRBV27
CASRAGAPINSPLHF
TGTGCCAGCAGGGCGGGCGCCCCTATCAATTCACCCCTCCACTTT
>NA|TRBJ1-1|many|TRBV12-3/TRBV12-4
CASTSPRGRSNTEAFF
TGTGCCAGCACCTCTCCAAGGGGCAGGTCGAACACTGAAGCTTTCTTT
>NA|TRBJ1-3|few|TRBV4-1
CASSQDGVQASPSGNTIYF
TGCGCCAGCAGCCAAGATGGGGTGCAGGCTTCGCCCTCTGGAAACACCATATATTTT
>NA|TRBJ1-2|many|TRBV7-8
CASSPYRRDTYGYTF
TGTGCCAGCAGCCCCTACCGCCGGGACACATATGGCTACACCTTC
>TRBD1|TRBJ2-5|many|TRBV12-3/TRBV12-4
CASRRPGTGDETQYF
TGTGCCAGCAGACGCCCCGGGACAGGGGACGAGACCCAGTACTTC
>NA|TRBJ2-1|many|TRBV7-8
CASSPSRSYNEQFF
TGTGCCAGCAGCCCGAGTCGGTCCTACAATGAGCAGTTCTTC
>TRBD1|TRBJ2-5|NA|TRBV20-1
CSARQGAQETQYF
TGCAGTGCTAGACAGGGGGCCCAAGAGACCCAGTACTTC
>NA|TRBJ2-6|many|TRBV7-8
CASSLGLAGANVLTF
TGTGCCAGCAGCTTAGGCTTAGCTGGGGCCAACGTCCTGACTTTC
>NA|TRBJ1-2|NA|TRBV6-5
CASSHDSNYGYTF
TGTGCCAGCAGCCACGACAGTAACTATGGCTACACCTTC
>NA|TRBJ2-2|many|TRBV7-2
CASPSGFSSYTGELFF
TGTGCCAGCCCCTCCGGTTTTTCGTCCTACACCGGGGAGCTGTTTTTT
>NA|TRBJ2-3|few|TRBV4-1
CASSQVSPTTDTQYF
TGCGCCAGCAGCCAAGTTTCCCCAACCACAGATACGCAGTATTTT
>NA|TRBJ2-1|many|TRBV4-1
CASSQESSLSSYNEQFF
TGCGCCAGCAGCCAAGAAAGCTCCTTAAGCTCCTACAATGAGCAGTTCTTC
>NA|TRBJ1-1|many|TRBV7-2
CASSPPGKADTEAFF
TGTGCCAGCAGCCCGCCGGGGAAGGCGGACACTGAAGCTTTCTTT
>NA|TRBJ2-2|NA|TRBV18
CASSPTRQGVNTGELFF
TGTGCCAGCTCACCAACCCGCCAGGGAGTAAACACCGGGGAGCTGTTTTTT
>TRBD1|TRBJ1-2|few|TRBV28
CASSSGTGGRGYTF
TGTGCCAGCAGTTCCGGGACAGGGGGTCGAGGCTACACCTTC
>NA|TRBJ2-3|many|TRBV7-2
CASSSFTDTQYF
TGTGCCAGCAGCTCGTTTACAGATACGCAGTATTTT
>TRBD1|TRBJ1-2|NA|TRBV7-9
CASSIDRGLGYTF
TGTGCCAGCAGTATAGACAGGGGGCTCGGCTACACCTTC
>NA|TRBJ2-7|NA|TRBV7-9
CASSLIVYEQYF
TGTGCCAGCAGCTTAATTGTCTACGAGCAGTACTTC
>NA|TRBJ2-7|NA|TRBV12-3/TRBV12-4
CASTPGGSNYEQYF
TGTGCCAGCACCCCTGGGGGCTCCAACTACGAGCAGTACTTC
>NA|TRBJ2-6|many|TRBV6-2/TRBV6-3
CASSHRIGGTGANVLTF
TGTGCCAGCAGTCACCGGATTGGGGGCACTGGGGCCAACGTCCTGACTTTC
>NA|TRBJ2-2|many|TRBV7-8
CASSLRRSISNTGELFF
TGTGCCAGCAGCTTACGACGGTCTATCTCGAACACCGGGGAGCTGTTTTTT
>TRBD1|TRBJ1-4|many|TRBV7-2
CASSSQTGEGEKLFF
TGTGCCAGCAGCTCCCAGACAGGGGAAGGTGAAAAACTGTTTTTT
>TRBD2|TRBJ2-1|few|TRBV5-5
CASSLGLAGGKYNEQFF
TGTGCCAGCAGCTTGGGGTTAGCGGGAGGGAAATACAATGAGCAGTTCTTC
>NA|TRBJ1-1|many|TRBV12-3/TRBV12-4
CASSSIMNTEAFF
TGTGCCAGCAGTTCCATCATGAACACTGAAGCTTTCTTT
>NA|TRBJ1-1|many|TRBV5-5
CASSLSGSGFMNTEAFF
TGTGCCAGCAGCCTTTCCGGCTCGGGATTTATGAACACTGAAGCTTTCTTT
>NA|TRBJ2-1|many|TRBV14
CASSQGGFWANEQFF
TGTGCCAGCAGCCAAGGAGGGTTTTGGGCCAATGAGCAGTTCTTC
>NA|TRBJ2-5|many|TRBV7-9
CASSLTRETQYF
TGTGCCAGCAGCCTTACTCGGGAGACCCAGTACTTC
>TRBD1|TRBJ2-2|many|TRBV7-9
CASSTAGTGATGELFF
TGTGCCAGCAGCACCGCCGGGACAGGGGCCACCGGGGAGCTGTTTTTT
>NA|TRBJ1-5|many|TRBV6-2/TRBV6-3
CASSYRPRNQPQHF
TGTGCCAGCAGTTACAGGCCACGCAATCAGCCCCAGCATTTT
>NA|TRBJ1-3|many|TRBV7-9
CASSFPDRKGNTIYF
TGTGCCAGCAGCTTCCCCGACAGGAAAGGAAACACCATATATTTT
>TRBD1|TRBJ2-5|few|TRBV4-1
CASAWDRGRETQYF
TGCGCCAGCGCCTGGGACAGGGGGCGAGAGACCCAGTACTTC
>TRBD2|TRBJ2-3|many|TRBV7-2
CASRKLAGPFSGADTQYF
TGTGCCAGCAGGAAACTAGCGGGACCCTTTTCGGGGGCAGATACGCAGTATTTT
>NA|TRBJ2-1|many|TRBV28
CASSLRLRDAKNNEQFF
TGTGCCAGCAGTTTACGCCTCCGGGACGCCAAAAACAATGAGCAGTTCTTC
>NA|TRBJ2-3|NA|TRBV5-1
CASSGGLTDTQYF
TGCGCCAGCAGCGGCGGACTCACAGATACGCAGTATTTT
>TRBD2|TRBJ2-1|NA|TRBV20-1
CSARDLRAGGPYNEQFF
TGCAGTGCTAGAGATCTTAGAGCGGGAGGCCCCTACAATGAGCAGTTCTTC
>NA|TRBJ1-1|many|TRBV7-9
CASSLPGGNTEAFF
TGTGCCAGCAGCCTCCCAGGAGGAAACACTGAAGCTTTCTTT
>TRBD2|TRBJ2-3|many|TRBV29-1
CSVVAGGRDTQYF
TGCAGCGTTGTAGCGGGTGGGAGAGATACGCAGTATTTT
>TRBD2|TRBJ2-3|NA|TRBV24-1
CATSDPAGGKGTDTQYF
TGTGCCACCAGTGACCCAGCGGGGGGTAAGGGCACAGATACGCAGTATTTT
>TRBD2|TRBJ2-2|few|TRBV11-3
CASSSSTSGANTGELFF
TGTGCCAGCAGCTCCTCCACTAGCGGAGCGAACACCGGGGAGCTGTTTTTT
>NA|TRBJ1-1|NA|TRBV12-3/TRBV12-4
CASSRPTGLTEAFF
TGTGCCAGCAGTCGTCCTACAGGGTTGACTGAAGCTTTCTTT
>TRBD2|TRBJ2-7|many|TRBV9
CASSARDVRTSGASYEQYF
TGTGCCAGCAGCGCTCGGGACGTACGGACTAGCGGGGCTTCCTACGAGCAGTACTTC
>TRBD2|TRBJ2-3|NA|TRBV7-9
CASSTRAGATDTQYF
TGTGCCAGCAGCACCCGAGCGGGAGCCACAGATACGCAGTATTTT
>TRBD1|TRBJ1-5|NA|TRBV23-1
CASSGQGCNQPQHF
TGCGCCAGTTCTGGACAGGGATGCAATCAGCCCCAGCATTTT
>NA|TRBJ2-7|NA|TRBV29-1
CSTRQQNEQYF
TGCAGCACCCGACAACAGAACGAGCAGTACTTC
>TRBD2|TRBJ2-1|NA|TRBV24-1
CATSDLTSGRGNEQFF
TGTGCCACCAGTGATTTGACTAGCGGGAGGGGCAATGAGCAGTTCTTC
>NA|TRBJ2-3|medium-sized|TRBV12-3/TRBV12-4
CASSLARPGISTDTQYF
TGTGCCAGCAGTTTAGCGCGCCCGGGGATAAGCACAGATACGCAGTATTTT
>NA|TRBJ1-1|many|TRBV7-2
CASSFGAGPNTEAFF
TGTGCCAGCAGCTTTGGCGCAGGCCCAAACACTGAAGCTTTCTTT